This section outlines one T cell receptor (beta chain) sequence together with its context. Its matching antigen is unknown. Donors were healthy HIV-negative adults without recent acute infections or vaccinations. Some clones are missing from TCRdb's copy, which holds only in-frame ones; the method was immunoSEQ multiplex PCR. The sample has approximately 350,000 clones, 95% to 97% seen once. The sample belongs to a study of shared clonotypes between healthy human individuals. Whole-study findings and limits: The study found about 5% of naive CD4 clonotypes shared across several donors.

The V end was cut by 2 bases, the J end by 5 bases, with 9 bases between. Germline V gives CDR1 MGHRA, CDR2 YSYEKL. This CDR3 is 13 amino acids long. The source material was memory CD8+ T cells sorted from blood. Subset described: CD45RO+ cells pooled with CCR7-negative TemRA cells. The J gene is TRBJ2-5, the V gene TRBV4-1; a weak D match, TRBD2 (6 bases). The sequence derives from a man aged 25-40 years in good health. DNA for the CDR3: TGCGCCAGCAGCCAAACCGGGAGTGAGACCCAGTACTTC. Amino acid sequence: CASSQTGSETQYF.